These 5 T cell receptor beta chains came from one sample sequenced in a study of T cells in Graves' hyperthyroidism and ophthalmopathy. It was RNA transcripts that yielded the amplified TCR beta CDR3 regions. The HTBI primer set served for first-round RT-PCR of the TCR CDR3. TCRdb re-analysed the multiplex PCR reads in MiXCR, keeping a single row per CDR3 protein. The sample shows 250,000 to 300,000 distinct CDR3 sequences, about 14% of them seen only once. The sequenced sample consisted of blood. All receptors come from a woman in her 40s with Graves' hyperthyroidism that later progressed to Graves' ophthalmopathy.

At least ten counts were recorded for this clonotype. This chain links TRBV7-9 with TRBJ1-1; D unresolved. The CDR3 has 15 amino acids. The ends were cut back, 3 bases at V and 3 bases at J, with 14 bases in the middle. The V gene's germline CDR1 is SEHNR and CDR2 FQNEAQ (reference sequence). CDR3 amino acids: CASSLSRAEDTEAFF. The CDR3 region has the DNA TGTGCCAGCAGCTTGTCGCGGGCCGAGGACACTGAAGCTTTCTTT.

This clonotype was observed at least ten times. This chain joins TRBV12-3 or TRBV12-4 and TRBJ2-7; TRBD1 is a possible D gene (5 bases). The germline V and J ends were trimmed by 1 base and 7 bases, with 5 bases remaining between them. The CDR3 runs 11 residues. The CDR3 bases are TGTGCCAGCAGTTTAGGGACAGAGCAGTACTTC. This gives the protein CASSLGTEQYF.

This clonotype was picked up many times. The chain has TRBV20-1 and TRBJ1-1; D call uncertain. Per germline, CDR1 DFQATT and CDR2 SNEGSKA (reference sequence). The CDR3 spans 12 residues. V lost 7 bases, J lost 4 bases, and 13 bases lay in between. CDR3 in amino acids: CSVTPRFTEAFF. CDR3 DNA: TGCAGTGTTACCCCCCGTTTCACTGAAGCTTTCTTT.

The V call is TRBV2, the J call TRBJ2-1; unclear D gene. V gave up 6 bases and J gave up 2 bases, with 11 bases separating them. Germline values: CDR1 SNHLY, CDR2 FYNNEI. The length of the CDR3 is 14 residues. CDR3 nucleotides: TGTGCCAGCAGCCAGTCCGGTGCCTACAATGAGCAGTTCTTC. Translation gives CASSQSGAYNEQFF.

V is TRBV12-3 or TRBV12-4 and J is TRBJ2-6; 9 bases match TRBD2. V dropped 3 bases and J dropped 4; count of bases not matched to a gene: 4. This CDR3 contains 16 residues. The CDR3 DNA reads TGTGCCAGCAGTTTGGGCGGGGGGGTAGGGGCCAACGTCCTGACTTTC. Its protein is CASSLGGGVGANVLTF.